The 5 T cell receptor beta chains below all came from one sample that was sequenced in a study of blood T cell repertoires in COVID-19. Sequencing was performed with immunoSEQ multiplex PCR; in TCRdb, only in-frame clones are kept and a portion is missing. This sample yields approximately 110,000 clones, of which 81% are seen a single time; about 1.4% belongs to the top ten. Sequencing was carried out using peripheral blood. These receptors all stem from a man between 50 and 59 years old with acute or convalescent COVID-19.

The rearrangement uses TRBV6-1 and TRBJ1-2; no firm D call. Deletions cut 1 base from V and 0 bases from J, with 9 bases between. CDR1 is MNHNS, CDR2 SASEGT, per germline. CDR3 length: 15 amino acids. The CDR3 spells CASSEGYSTNYGYTF. DNA for the CDR3: TGTGCCAGCAGTGAAGGTTACAGTACTAACTATGGCTACACCTTC.

The chain links TRBV2 to TRBJ1-5; D unresolved. This CDR3 is built from 15 residues. Per germline, CDR1 SNHLY and CDR2 FYNNEI. The V end lost 2 bases, the J end lost 1 base, and 9 bases lay between the germline ends. The CDR3 DNA is TGTGCCAGCAGTGAACACAGACCCAGCAATCAGCCCCAGCATTTT. It is translated as CASSEHRPSNQPQHF.

The V and J genes are TRBV28 and TRBJ1-5; TRBD1 matches 7 bases. Per the germline V gene, CDR1 is MDHEN and CDR2 is SYDVKM. Trimming at V came to 2 bases and at J to 1 base, leaving 8 bases not matched to a gene. There are 17 residues in the CDR3. The CDR3 region has the DNA TGTGCCAGCAGTTTACGACAGGGCTCTATAAGCAATCAGCCCCAGCATTTT. Its translation is CASSLRQGSISNQPQHF.

The CDR3 protein is CASSKAGFGANVLTF. The DNA for the CDR3 is TGTGCCAGCAGCAAAGCGGGGTTCGGGGCCAACGTCCTGACTTTC. This rearrangement joins TRBV6-5 to TRBJ2-6; 7 bases align to TRBD2. The CDR3 is made up of 15 amino acids. From germline, CDR1 is MNHEY and CDR2 SVGAGI. V shed 6 bases and J 4 bases; nucleotides not matched to a gene: 6.

On this clone: Additional DNA sequences in this sample encode the identical CDR3. The chain combines TRBV9 with TRBJ1-2; 9 bases fit TRBD1. This CDR3 is 13 amino acids long. Germline V gives CDR1 SGDLS, CDR2 YYNGEE. V was pared by 2 bases and J by 7 bases, with 3 bases of the junction left unmatched. The CDR3 sequence is CASSVTGGLGYTF. The CDR3 bases are TGTGCCAGCAGCGTGACAGGGGGTCTTGGCTACACCTTC.